This paragraph covers one T cell receptor (beta chain) sequence. What it binds is unknown. The germline V and J ends were trimmed by 0 bases and 11 bases, with 15 bases remaining between them. Germline-derived CDR1 and CDR2 are SGHTA and FQGNSA. The CDR3 totals 14 residues. This entry is derived from a study of CD8 T cells in ankylosing spondylitis. TCRdb independently ran MiXCR on the 5' RACE reads; one entry per CDR3 protein. This sample has 350,000 to 550,000 distinct CDR3 sequences; roughly 25% occur once, and the top ten carry 0.89%. Study results and caveats: Disease-linked clones proved CD8+ and comparatively uncommon in peripheral blood. There was a TCR beta motif, made of 7 or 8 highly homologous variants, that appeared characteristic of ankylosing spondylitis blood.

The receptor comes from a male donor with ankylosing spondylitis. The chain recombines TRBV7-2 with TRBJ2-3, with D perhaps matching TRBD1 (5 bases). Sequenced: blood, either unsorted or a sorted T cell fraction (not recorded which). DNA for the CDR3: TGTGCCAGCAGCTTAGCGTCTCAGGGTGCTATGCAGTATTTT. Translated: CASSLASQGAMQYF.